This note documents a single T cell receptor (beta chain) sequence. The sample is drawn from a study of control samples from healthy donors and cancer patients. This CDR3 spans 14 amino acids. CDR1 is SGHNT, CDR2 YENEEA, per germline. V shed 6 bases and J 7 bases; nucleotides not matched to a gene: 5. Clones were sequenced by immunoSEQ multiplex PCR, and TCRdb holds only the in-frame ones, with some missing. The table records more than 95,000 clones, about 83% of them present only once. The sequenced sample was blood. The rearrangement uses TRBV11-3 and TRBJ1-6; the match to TRBD1 covers 8 bases. The receptor was isolated from a woman in her forties or fifties in good health. The CDR3 nucleotides read TGTGCCAGCAGGAATGACAGGGGAAATTCACCCCTCCACTTT. Protein sequence: CASRNDRGNSPLHF. The full variable domain, in which reference TRBV11-3 and TRBJ1-6 provide the parts outside the CDR3, is EAGVVQSPRYKIIEKKQPVAFWCNPISGHNTLYWYLQNLGQGPELLIRYENEEAVDDSQLPKDRFSAERLKGVDSTLKIQPAELGDSAVYLCASRNDRGNSPLHFGNGTRLTVT.